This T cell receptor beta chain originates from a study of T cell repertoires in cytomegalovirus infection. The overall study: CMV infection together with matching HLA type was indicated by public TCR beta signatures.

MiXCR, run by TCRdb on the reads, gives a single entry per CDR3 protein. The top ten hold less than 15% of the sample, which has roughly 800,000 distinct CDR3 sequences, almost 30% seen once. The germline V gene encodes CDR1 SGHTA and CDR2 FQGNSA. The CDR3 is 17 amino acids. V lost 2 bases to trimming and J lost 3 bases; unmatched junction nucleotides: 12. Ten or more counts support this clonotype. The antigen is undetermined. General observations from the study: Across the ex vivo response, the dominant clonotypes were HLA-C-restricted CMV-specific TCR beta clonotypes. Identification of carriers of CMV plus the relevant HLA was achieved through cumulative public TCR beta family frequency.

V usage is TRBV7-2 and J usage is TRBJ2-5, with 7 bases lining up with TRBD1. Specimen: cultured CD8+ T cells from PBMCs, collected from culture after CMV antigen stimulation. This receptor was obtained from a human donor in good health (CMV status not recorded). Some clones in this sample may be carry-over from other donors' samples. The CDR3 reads CASSLNAGTEYKETQYF. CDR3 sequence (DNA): TGTGCCAGCAGCTTAAACGCCGGGACAGAGTACAAAGAGACCCAGTACTTC.